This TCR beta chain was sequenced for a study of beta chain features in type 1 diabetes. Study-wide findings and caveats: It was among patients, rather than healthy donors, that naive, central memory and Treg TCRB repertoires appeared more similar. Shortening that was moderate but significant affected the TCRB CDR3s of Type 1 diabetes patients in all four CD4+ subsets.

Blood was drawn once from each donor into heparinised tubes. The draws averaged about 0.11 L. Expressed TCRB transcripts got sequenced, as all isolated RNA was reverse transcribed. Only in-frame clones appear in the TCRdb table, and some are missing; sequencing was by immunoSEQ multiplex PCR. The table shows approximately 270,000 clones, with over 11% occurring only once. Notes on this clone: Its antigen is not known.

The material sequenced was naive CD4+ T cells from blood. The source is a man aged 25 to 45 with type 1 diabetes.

The CDR3 loop reads CASSPRTTPDTQYF. The CDR3 DNA is TGTGCCAGCAGCCCCCGGACTACCCCCGATACGCAGTATTTT. The rearrangement uses TRBV7-3 and TRBJ2-3; weak D call: TRBD2 (6 bases). Per germline, CDR1 SGHTA and CDR2 FQGTGA. This CDR3 contains 14 residues. Trimming took off 5 bases at V and 6 bases at J, with 15 bases between the two ends.